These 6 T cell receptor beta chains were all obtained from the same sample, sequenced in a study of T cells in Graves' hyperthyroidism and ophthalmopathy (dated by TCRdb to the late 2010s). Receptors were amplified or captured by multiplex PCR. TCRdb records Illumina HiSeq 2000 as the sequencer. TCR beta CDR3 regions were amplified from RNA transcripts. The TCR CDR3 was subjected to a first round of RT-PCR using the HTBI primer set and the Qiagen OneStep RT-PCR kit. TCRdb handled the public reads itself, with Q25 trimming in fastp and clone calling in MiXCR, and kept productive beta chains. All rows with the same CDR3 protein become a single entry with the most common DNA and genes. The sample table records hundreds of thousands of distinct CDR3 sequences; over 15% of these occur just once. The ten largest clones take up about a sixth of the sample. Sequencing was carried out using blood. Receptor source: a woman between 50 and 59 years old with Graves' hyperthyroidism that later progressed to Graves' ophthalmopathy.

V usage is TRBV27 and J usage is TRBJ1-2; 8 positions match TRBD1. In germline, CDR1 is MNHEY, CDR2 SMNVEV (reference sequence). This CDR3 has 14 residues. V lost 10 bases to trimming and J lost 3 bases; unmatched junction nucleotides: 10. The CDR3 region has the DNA TGTGCCACTGGCGGCAGGGGGCTAGACTATGGCTACACCTTC. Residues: CATGGRGLDYGYTF.

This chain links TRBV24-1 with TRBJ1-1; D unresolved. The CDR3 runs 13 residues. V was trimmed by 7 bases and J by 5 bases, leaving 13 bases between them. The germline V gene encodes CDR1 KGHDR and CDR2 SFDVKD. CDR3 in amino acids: CATSPRHGTEAFF. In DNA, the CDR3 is TGTGCCACCAGCCCCAGACATGGTACTGAAGCTTTCTTT.

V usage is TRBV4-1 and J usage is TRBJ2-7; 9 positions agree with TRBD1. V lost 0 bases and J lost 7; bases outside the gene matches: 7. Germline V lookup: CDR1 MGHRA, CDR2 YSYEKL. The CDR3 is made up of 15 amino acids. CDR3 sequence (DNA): TGCGCCAGCAGCCAAGAGCACAGGGGGCACAGGGAGCAGTACTTC. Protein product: CASSQEHRGHREQYF.

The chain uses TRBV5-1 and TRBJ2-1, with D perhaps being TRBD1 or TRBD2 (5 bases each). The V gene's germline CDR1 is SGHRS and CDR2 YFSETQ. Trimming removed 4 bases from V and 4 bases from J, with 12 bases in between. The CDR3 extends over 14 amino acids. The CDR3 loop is CASSPRDGYNEQFF. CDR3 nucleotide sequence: TGCGCCAGCAGCCCCCGGGACGGATACAATGAGCAGTTCTTC.

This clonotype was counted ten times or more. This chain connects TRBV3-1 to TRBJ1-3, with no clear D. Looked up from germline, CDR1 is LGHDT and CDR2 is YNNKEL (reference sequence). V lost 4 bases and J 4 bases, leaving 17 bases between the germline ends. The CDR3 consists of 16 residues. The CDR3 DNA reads TGTGCCAGCAGCCCTCCCATTCCAGGTTTAGGAAACACCATATATTTT. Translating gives CASSPPIPGLGNTIYF.

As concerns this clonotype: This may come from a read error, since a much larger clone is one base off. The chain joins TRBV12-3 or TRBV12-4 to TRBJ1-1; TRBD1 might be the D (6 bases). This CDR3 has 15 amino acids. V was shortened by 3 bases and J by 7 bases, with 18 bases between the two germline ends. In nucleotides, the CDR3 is TGTGCCAGCAGTTTCCTGGCAGGGGAAAGCAGTGAAGCTTTCTTT. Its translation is CASSFLAGESSEAFF.